This is a list of T cell receptor beta chains from one sample in a study of Ad26.COV2.S vaccination and SARS-CoV-2 variants. TCRdb keeps only in-frame clones here, not all; method: immunoSEQ multiplex PCR. The table has roughly 350,000 clones, around 86% seen once. The sample was peripheral blood, taken in a trial of Ad26.COV2.S vaccine versus placebo. These receptor sequences come from a person aged 18-65 years who received the Ad26.COV2.S COVID-19 vaccine or a placebo. Each CDR3 is given with its conserved first and last residue. D genes are given only for firm matches. The size of a clone is reported for some rows only, either as once, few or many, or as a class for expanded clones.

clone_size j_call v_call d_call cdr3_nt cdr3_aa
- TRBJ2-1 TRBV5-1 - TGCGCCAGCAGTACAACAGCTTACAATGAGCAGTTCTTC CASSTTAYNEQFF
- TRBJ1-6 TRBV5-5 TRBD1 TGTGCCAGCAGAACGACAGGGGGCTATAATTCACCCCTCCACTTT CASRTTGGYNSPLHF
- TRBJ2-7 TRBV7-9 TRBD1 TGTGCCAGCAGCGAACGGACAGGGGCCTACGAGCAGTACTTC CASSERTGAYEQYF
- TRBJ1-5 TRBV2 - TGTGCCAGCAGCCCGATCTTGAGAGCCCAGCATTTT CASSPILRAQHF
- TRBJ1-4 TRBV30 - TGTGCCTGGAGTGTACTGGCCCTACGTACTGAAAAACTGTTTTTT CAWSVLALRTEKLFF
- TRBJ1-3 TRBV19 - TGTGCCAGTAGTATGCAGGGTGGATACACCATATATTTT CASSMQGGYTIYF
- TRBJ1-1 TRBV5-6 - TGTGCCAGCAGCTTAGAGGTGGGGATGAACACTGAAGCTTTCTTT CASSLEVGMNTEAFF
- TRBJ1-2 TRBV4-1 TRBD1 TGCGCCAGCAGCCAAGCCGGGACAGGGGTAAACTATGGCTACACCTTC CASSQAGTGVNYGYTF
- TRBJ2-2 TRBV9 - TGTGCCAGCAGCGAAGGGGGAGGGGTCGCCGGGGAGCTGTTTTTT CASSEGGGVAGELFF
- TRBJ1-2 TRBV6-5 TRBD1 TGTGCCAGCAGTTACTCGACAGGGGGCGAAGATGGCTACACCTTC CASSYSTGGEDGYTF
once TRBJ2-1 TRBV5-1 - TGCGCCAGCAGCTTGGGGTCGGGGTCCTACAATGAGCAGTTCTTC CASSLGSGSYNEQFF
- TRBJ2-7 TRBV27 - TGTGCCAGCAGCACGGGACAAATAAGCTCCTACGAGCAGTACTTC CASSTGQISSYEQYF
few TRBJ1-1 TRBV18 - TGTGCCAGCTCACCACAGGGAACTGAAGCTTTCTTT CASSPQGTEAFF
- TRBJ2-3 TRBV5-1 - TGCGCCAGCAGCTTGGCCGGGGACGAGTTGGATACGCAGTATTTT CASSLAGDELDTQYF
- TRBJ1-2 TRBV2 TRBD1 TGTGCCAGCAGAGAGCGGACAGGGGGCACGAATGGCTACACCTTC CASRERTGGTNGYTF
- TRBJ1-1 TRBV19 - TGTGCCAGTAGTATAGGACAGCTGAACACTGAAGCTTTCTTT CASSIGQLNTEAFF
- TRBJ1-1 TRBV4-3 - TGCGCCAGCAGCCAAGTGCACAGCGTAAACACTGAAGCTTTCTTT CASSQVHSVNTEAFF